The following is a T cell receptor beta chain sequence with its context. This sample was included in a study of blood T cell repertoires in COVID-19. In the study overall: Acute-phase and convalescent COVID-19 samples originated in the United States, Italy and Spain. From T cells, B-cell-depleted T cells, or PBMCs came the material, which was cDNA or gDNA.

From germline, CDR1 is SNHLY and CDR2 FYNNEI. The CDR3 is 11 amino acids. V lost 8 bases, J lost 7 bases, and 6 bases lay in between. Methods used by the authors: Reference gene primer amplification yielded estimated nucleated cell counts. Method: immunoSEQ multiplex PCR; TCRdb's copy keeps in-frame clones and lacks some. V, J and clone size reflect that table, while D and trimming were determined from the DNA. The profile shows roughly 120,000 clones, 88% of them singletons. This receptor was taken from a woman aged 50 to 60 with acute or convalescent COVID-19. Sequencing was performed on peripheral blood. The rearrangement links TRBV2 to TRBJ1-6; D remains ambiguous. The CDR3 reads CASGGNSPLHF. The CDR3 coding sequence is TGTGCCAGCGGAGGGAATTCACCCCTCCACTTT.